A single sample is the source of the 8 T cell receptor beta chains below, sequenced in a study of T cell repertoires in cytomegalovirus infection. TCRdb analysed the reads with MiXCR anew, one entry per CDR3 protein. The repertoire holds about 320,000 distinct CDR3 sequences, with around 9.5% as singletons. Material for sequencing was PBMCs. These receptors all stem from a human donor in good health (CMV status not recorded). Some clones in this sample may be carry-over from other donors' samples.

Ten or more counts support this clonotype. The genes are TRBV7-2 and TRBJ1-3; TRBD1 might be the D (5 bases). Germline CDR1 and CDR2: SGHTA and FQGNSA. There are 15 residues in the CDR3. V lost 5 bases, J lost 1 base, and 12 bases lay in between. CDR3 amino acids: CASSPRGGSGNTIYF. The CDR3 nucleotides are TGTGCCAGCAGCCCTCGCGGGGGATCTGGAAACACCATATATTTT.

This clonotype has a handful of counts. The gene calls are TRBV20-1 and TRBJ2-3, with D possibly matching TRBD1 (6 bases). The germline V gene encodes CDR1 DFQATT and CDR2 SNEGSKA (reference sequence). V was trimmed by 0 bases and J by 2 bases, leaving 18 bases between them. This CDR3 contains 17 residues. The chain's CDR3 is CSAREILDRRNTDTQYF. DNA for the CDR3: TGCAGTGCTAGAGAGATACTGGACAGACGCAACACAGATACGCAGTATTTT.

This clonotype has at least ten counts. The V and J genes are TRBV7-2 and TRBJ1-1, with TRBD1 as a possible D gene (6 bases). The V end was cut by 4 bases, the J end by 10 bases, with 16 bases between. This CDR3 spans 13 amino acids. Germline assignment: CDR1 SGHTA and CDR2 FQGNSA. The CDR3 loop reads CASSSGREGVAFF. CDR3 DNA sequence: TGTGCCAGCAGCTCGGGACGAGAGGGGGTAGCTTTCTTT.

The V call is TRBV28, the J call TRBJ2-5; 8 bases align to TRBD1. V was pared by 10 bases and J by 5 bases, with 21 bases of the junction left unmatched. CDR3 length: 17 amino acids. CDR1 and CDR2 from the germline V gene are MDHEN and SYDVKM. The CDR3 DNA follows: TGTGCCACCGACGGCCGACACAGGGGGTATCCCCAGGAGACCCAGTACTTC. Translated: CATDGRHRGYPQETQYF.

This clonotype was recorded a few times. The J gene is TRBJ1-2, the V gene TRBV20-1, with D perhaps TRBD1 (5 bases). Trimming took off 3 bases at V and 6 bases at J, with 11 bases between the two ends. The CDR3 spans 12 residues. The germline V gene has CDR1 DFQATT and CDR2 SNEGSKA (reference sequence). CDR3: CSASKGADGYTF. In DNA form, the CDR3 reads TGCAGTGCTAGTAAAGGGGCCGATGGCTACACCTTC.

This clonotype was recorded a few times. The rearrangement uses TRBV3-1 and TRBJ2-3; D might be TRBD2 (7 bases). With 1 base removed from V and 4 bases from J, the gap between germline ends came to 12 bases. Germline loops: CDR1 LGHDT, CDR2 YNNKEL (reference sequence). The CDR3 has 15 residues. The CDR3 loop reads CASSQGAGASDTQYF. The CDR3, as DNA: TGTGCCAGCAGCCAAGGGGCGGGGGCCTCAGATACGCAGTATTTT.

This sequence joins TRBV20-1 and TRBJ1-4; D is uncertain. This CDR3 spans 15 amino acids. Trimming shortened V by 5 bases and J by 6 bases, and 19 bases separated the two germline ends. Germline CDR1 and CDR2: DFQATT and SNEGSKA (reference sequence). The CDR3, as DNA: TGCAGTGCTGGGTCGACCCTCCCTTTCGATGAAAAACTGTTTTTT. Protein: CSAGSTLPFDEKLFF.

The CDR3 DNA reads TGTGCCAGCAGCTCCGACAGGGGGCGCGAGGAGACCCAGTACTTC. The encoded protein is CASSSDRGREETQYF. V is TRBV7-2 and J is TRBJ2-5; TRBD1 agrees at 10 bases. This CDR3 comprises 15 residues. V shed 4 bases and J 5 bases; nucleotides not matched to a gene: 7. CDR1 and CDR2 (germline): SGHTA, FQGNSA.